This TCR beta chain was identified during a study of STAT5B mutations in CD4+ large granular lymphocyte leukemia. Germline values: CDR1 MDHEN, CDR2 SYDVKM. Trimming took off 7 bases at V and 1 base at J, with 16 bases between the two ends. The CDR3 contains 15 residues. Assay used: immunoSEQ multiplex PCR; TCRdb lists only in-frame clones, some missing. Here the sample spans around 27,000 clones, about 81% being singletons. Sequenced input: CD4+ T cells from blood buffy coats. This chain joins TRBV28 and TRBJ1-2; no reliable D call. The receptor's source is a human donor in good health. CDR3 DNA sequence: TGTGCCAGCACACCACCCGGGCTGATTAACTATGGCTACACCTTC. Its translation: CASTPPGLINYGYTF.